This TCR beta chain emerged from a study of blood T cell repertoires in COVID-19 (dated by TCRdb to 2020 to 2022). For the wider study: Samples from collaborators originated in the United States, Italy and Spain and spanned both the acute and convalescent phases of COVID-19. The repertoires were released in a freely available public database intended as a resource for research on the immune response to SARS-CoV-2. The samples were drawn from two sources: the first 160 participants of the ongoing ImmuneRACE study, and 950 to 1,500 subjects contributed by 6 global collaborators. Where HLA class I and class II types were available, the types were taken from metadata supplied by the sample provider, not from assay-based typing. The sample metadata nearly always contained a de-identified subject ID, COVID-19 status, age in years and sex. The prospective study material was composed of cDNA or gDNA derived from T cells, B-cell-depleted T cells, or PBMCs. Subjects who had been exposed to COVID-19, were actively infected with it, or had recovered from it provided the deeply sampled blood TCRbeta repertoires that made up the dataset. Overall results and qualifications from the work: The amount of clinical and demographic metadata varied by source and participant and was provided uncurated.

V lost 0 bases and J lost 4 bases; the stretch between them is 17 bases long. From the cysteine up to the phenylalanine, the CDR3 has a length of 16 residues. Of all the DNA, just the CDR3 is kept, 48 bases in frame from base 1. CDR1 SQVTM and CDR2 ANQGSEA were looked up in the germline V gene. On this clone itself: No cognate antigen has been identified for it. No much larger clone is present one base from it, and per-base qualities are unavailable.

Participants in the prospective study were aged roughly 18 to 89 years, lived in 20 to 25 United States geographic areas, and enrolled through a virtual design. In the prospective study, participants were assigned to cohorts based on the clinical history participants reported in a screening survey and a study questionnaire. Recovered participants in ImmuneRACE Cohort 3 were defined by two consecutive negative NP/OP PCR tests, clearance by a healthcare professional, or resolution of symptoms. Each participant in the prospective study had whole blood, serum and a nasopharyngeal or oropharyngeal swab collected by mobile phlebotomists. Prospective study participants could optionally give additional blood draws and questionnaires over an approximately two-month period. Before DNA extraction, prospective study blood samples were shipped either frozen or at room temperature. TCRbeta CDR3 regions were amplified from genomic DNA by means of the immunoSEQ Assay, a bias-controlled multiplex PCR. Regarding the original processing steps: Within the assay, amplification of reference gene primers was used to estimate how many nucleated cells each sample contained. To quantify the absolute abundance of each unique TCRbeta CDR3 rearrangement, sequence reads were collapsed and filtered. Productive Simpson clonality was computed per sample as the square root of Simpson's diversity index over productive rearrangements. Entries here come from immuneACCESS through TCRdb and include only in-frame sequences with V and J called. Some clones fail to appear in such tables; in the studies checked, an unresolved V gene covers under half of the shortfall, and the cause of the remainder is unknown. V and J calls and clone size are as listed in that table; D and trimming were resolved from the DNA. Here the sample has 250,000 or so clones; under 90% occur a single time. The top ten constitute under 2% of the sample.

Sample: PBMCs or T cells enriched from blood (not recorded which). This receptor chain uses TRBV29-1 and TRBJ2-3; the best D guess is TRBD1, with 7 bases matching. This sequence originates from a man aged 55-75 years who had recovered from COVID-19. The base sequence is TGCAGCGTTGAAGAGTGGGGCAGGGGGGCTCCAGATACGCAGTATTTT. The resulting protein is CSVEEWGRGAPDTQYF.